One sample yielded the 29 T cell receptor beta chains listed below, sequenced in a study of metastatic and nonmetastatic thyroid tumors. There were no patients who had received any treatment before thyroid surgery. Via MiXCR, TCRdb re-called the PCR reads. The data show roughly 15,000 clones, roughly a fifth seen once. The sample taken for sequencing was blood. These receptors were taken from a female donor with papillary thyroid cancer or a benign thyroid nodule (not recorded which). Some clones in this sample may be carry-over from other donors' samples.

Sample share makes this clone medium-sized. The sample contains more than one DNA sequence encoding this CDR3. The chain recombines TRBV2 with TRBJ2-3, with 7 bases aligning to TRBD1. The CDR3 consists of 15 residues. V lost 4 bases, J lost 0 bases, and 4 bases stayed unmatched. Germline-derived CDR1 and CDR2 are SNHLY and FYNNEI. The CDR3 region is CASSGGTASTDTQYF. DNA for the CDR3: TGTGCCAGCAGTGGAGGGACAGCTAGCACAGATACGCAGTATTTT.

With respect to this clone: Germline and junction disagree at one end, which may indicate a read error. This sequence joins TRBV6-2 or TRBV6-3 and TRBJ1-6, with D possibly matching TRBD1 (6 bases). Germline assignment: CDR1 MNHEY and CDR2 SVGEGT. This CDR3 spans 17 amino acids. The CDR3 DNA follows: TGTGCCAGCAGTTACTCGAGAGGGGGGGCAGATAATTCACCTCTCCACTTT. This gives the protein CASSYSRGGADNSPLHF.

By frequency in the sample, this clone is medium-sized (0.01 to 0.1%). The chain is built from TRBV6-1 and TRBJ1-1; TRBD1 agrees at 9 bases. The junction had 8 bases not matched to a gene; V was cut back by 7 bases and J by 5 bases. CDR3 size: 14 residues. CDR1 and CDR2 (germline): MNHNS, SASEGT. CDR3 sequence reads: CASKRTGEGTEAFF. CDR3 bases: TGTGCCAGCAAAAGGACAGGGGAGGGGACTGAAGCTTTCTTT.

At least ten counts were recorded for this clone. The chain has TRBV9 and TRBJ2-5, with a tentative D call TRBD2 (5 bases). Germline V gene sequence: CDR1 SGDLS, CDR2 YYNGEE. V was pared by 3 bases and J by 1 base, with 13 bases between. The CDR3 consists of 15 residues. Here the CDR3 DNA reads TGTGCCAGCAGCGAGGACTGGACCATCCAAGAGACCCAGTACTTC. It yields the protein CASSEDWTIQETQYF.

This chain joins TRBV11-2 and TRBJ1-1; D gene ambiguous. Deletions cut 0 bases from V and 4 bases from J, with 6 bases between. The CDR3 is 13 amino acids. Germline V lookup: CDR1 SGHAT, CDR2 FQNNGV. CDR3 sequence: CASSLEGSTEAFF. The CDR3 DNA reads as TGTGCCAGCAGCTTAGAGGGCAGCACTGAAGCTTTCTTT.

The chain has TRBV5-1 and TRBJ2-7; 9 nucleotides line up with TRBD2. This CDR3 contains 16 residues. V lost 4 bases to trimming and J lost 1 base; unmatched junction nucleotides: 9. CDR1 SGHRS and CDR2 YFSETQ come from the germline V gene. DNA of the CDR3: TGCGCCAGCAGCGATTCCGGACTAGCGCTATCCTACGAGCAGTACTTC. Protein product: CASSDSGLALSYEQYF.

In this sample, this clone turned up many times. This chain joins TRBV5-4 and TRBJ2-7, with D perhaps being TRBD1 or TRBD2 (5 bases each). CDR1 SGHNT and CDR2 YYREEE come from the germline V gene (reference sequence). This CDR3 has 14 amino acids. Trimming pared 4 bases from V and 2 bases from J, leaving 13 bases between. The CDR3 loop reads CASSLRDGAYEQYF. As DNA, the CDR3 is TGTGCCAGCAGCCTCCGGGACGGGGCCTACGAGCAGTACTTC.

V usage is TRBV28 and J usage is TRBJ1-1, with TRBD1 as a possible D gene (5 bases). Germline V gives CDR1 MDHEN, CDR2 SYDVKM. The V end was cut by 6 bases, the J end by 8 bases, with 13 bases between. The CDR3 length is 12 residues. CDR3 nucleotides: TGTGCCAGCAGCCGGGACGGGGGAGAAGCTTTCTTT. This gives the protein CASSRDGGEAFF.

This clone was seen many times. The V and J genes are TRBV5-1 and TRBJ2-1, with D maybe TRBD1 (5 bases). The V and J ends lost 4 bases and 0 bases respectively, with 14 bases between them. The CDR3 loop spans 16 amino acids. Per germline, CDR1 SGHRS and CDR2 YFSETQ. DNA of the CDR3: TGCGCCAGCAGCGGCAGGGTCCTGAGCTCCTACAATGAGCAGTTCTTC. It specifies CASSGRVLSSYNEQFF.

The V gene is TRBV28, the J gene TRBJ1-1, with 7 bases identical to TRBD1. The length of the CDR3 is 15 residues. CDR1 and CDR2 from the germline V gene are MDHEN and SYDVKM. J was trimmed by 5 bases and V by 5 bases; bases with no gene match: 11. The chain's CDR3 is CASSPLDGTATEAFF. As DNA, the CDR3 is TGTGCCAGCAGTCCATTAGATGGGACAGCGACTGAAGCTTTCTTT.

This clone rates as medium-sized (0.01 to 0.1%). Other DNA sequences in this specimen translate into the identical CDR3. This chain uses TRBV27 with TRBJ2-7; weak D call: TRBD1 (6 bases). Germline values: CDR1 MNHEY, CDR2 SMNVEV (reference sequence). The CDR3 is made up of 14 amino acids. Trimming left V 5 bases short and J 0 bases short, with 11 bases between. CDR3 in amino acids: CASSLRDTSYEQYF. The DNA for the CDR3 is TGTGCCAGCAGTCTAAGGGACACCTCCTACGAGCAGTACTTC.

This clone was detected ten times or more. The chain employs TRBV7-2 and TRBJ2-7; D perhaps matches TRBD2 (5 bases). Germline V gives CDR1 SGHTA, CDR2 FQGNSA. The CDR3 is 13 amino acids. V dropped 1 base and J dropped 5 bases, with 9 bases sitting between them. In DNA form, the CDR3 reads TGTGCCAGCAGCTTAGTACCCGGGGACGAGCAGTACTTC. It is translated as CASSLVPGDEQYF.

In its sample, this clone was seen many times. The rearrangement uses TRBV5-1 and TRBJ2-2, with 8 positions matching TRBD1. J lost 5 bases, V lost 4 bases, and 4 bases had no gene match. Looked up from germline, CDR1 is SGHRS and CDR2 is YFSETQ. The CDR3 is made up of 14 amino acids. The CDR3 nucleotides read TGCGCCAGCAGCCAGACAGGGGAGACCGGGGAGCTGTTTTTT. Its translation is CASSQTGETGELFF.

Sample share makes this clone medium-sized. J is TRBJ2-1 and V is TRBV6-4; D is ambiguous. V dropped 0 bases and J dropped 8 bases, with 8 bases sitting between them. Germline CDR1 reads MRHNA; CDR2 reads SNTAGT. This CDR3 spans 13 amino acids. CDR3 nucleotide sequence: TGTGCCAGCAGTGACTCGATGGCAGATGAGCAGTTCTTC. Its translation is CASSDSMADEQFF.

Only a few counts were recorded for this clone. The J gene is TRBJ1-1, the V gene TRBV12-3 or TRBV12-4, with unresolved D. V dropped 9 bases and J dropped 5 bases, with 13 bases sitting between them. This CDR3 is 12 amino acids long. CDR3 residues: CASTRWLTEAFF. As DNA, the CDR3 is TGTGCCAGTACTAGATGGTTGACTGAAGCTTTCTTT.

This clone showed up just a few times. This chain links TRBV6-1 with TRBJ2-6; D call uncertain. The CDR3 consists of 15 residues. Germline CDR1 is MNHNS and CDR2 is SASEGT. V gave up 2 bases and J gave up 3 bases, with 8 bases separating them. The DNA for the CDR3 is TGTGCCAGCAGTGAAAAGGCAGGTGGGGCCAACGTCCTGACTTTC. Protein: CASSEKAGGANVLTF.

V gene TRBV27 combines with J gene TRBJ2-7; possible D gene TRBD2, 8 bases. Per the germline V gene, CDR1 is MNHEY and CDR2 is SMNVEV (reference sequence). The ends were cut back, 3 bases at V and 6 bases at J, with 15 bases in the middle. This CDR3 region has 14 residues. The CDR3 spells CASSFRREGAEQYF. CDR3 DNA: TGTGCCAGCAGTTTTAGACGGGAGGGGGCCGAGCAGTACTTC.

This clone was recorded at least ten times. The chain combines TRBV4-1 with TRBJ2-2; 9 nucleotides line up with TRBD2. Germline V gene sequence: CDR1 MGHRA, CDR2 YSYEKL. This CDR3 region has 16 residues. The J segment lost 5 bases and the V segment lost 4 bases, leaving 8 bases of the junction unmatched. The CDR3 is CASSPSAGGVTGELFF. Written as DNA, the CDR3 is TGCGCCAGCAGCCCGAGTGCGGGAGGGGTAACCGGGGAGCTGTTTTTT.

Regarding this clone: The junction departs from the called germline gene at one end, perhaps through a read error. This chain uses TRBV28 with TRBJ2-3; D may be TRBD1 or TRBD2 (5 bases each). Germline CDR1 MDHEN, CDR2 SYDVKM. This CDR3 is 15 amino acids long. CDR3 nucleotide sequence: TGTGCCAGCAGTTCCCCCAAGGGGAGTACAGATGCGCAGTATTTT. As protein: CASSSPKGSTDAQYF.

There are many counts of this clone. The chain joins TRBV7-9 to TRBJ2-1, with a weak D call TRBD2 (6 bases). CDR1 SEHNR and CDR2 FQNEAQ come from the germline V gene (reference sequence). The CDR3 sequence is 14 residues long. V lost 4 bases and J lost 7, with 14 bases in between. In DNA form, the CDR3 reads TGTGCCAGCAGCTCATACACACTAGCAAATGAGCAGTTCTTC. As protein: CASSSYTLANEQFF.

This clone is classed as medium-sized. This specimen includes other DNA sequences encoding the same CDR3. V usage is TRBV27 and J usage is TRBJ1-1; D uncertain. Germline lookup yields CDR1 MNHEY and CDR2 SMNVEV (reference sequence). The CDR3 extends over 13 amino acids. The V end was cut by 1 base, the J end by 3 bases, with 6 bases between. This CDR3 is CASSLYWDTEAFF. In DNA form, the CDR3 reads TGTGCCAGCAGTTTATATTGGGACACTGAAGCTTTCTTT.

This clone was found many times. Distinct nucleotide sequences in the sample also encode this CDR3. The V gene is TRBV12-5, the J gene TRBJ2-2, with D perhaps being TRBD1 or TRBD2 (5 bases each). Trimming stripped 6 bases from V and 6 bases from J, with 14 bases between. The CDR3 length is 14 residues. The germline gives CDR1 LGHNT, CDR2 FRNRAP. For the CDR3, the DNA is TGTGCTAGTGGGCCCGGGGCAATCCCCGGGGAGCTGTTTTTT. This encodes CASGPGAIPGELFF.

Many counts were recorded for this clone. The chain is built from TRBV4-1 and TRBJ2-7; TRBD1 matches 7 bases. J gave up 1 base and V 0 bases, and 6 bases lay outside the gene matches. This CDR3 spans 16 amino acids. The V gene's germline CDR1 is MGHRA and CDR2 YSYEKL. CDR3 in amino acids: CASSQEGDRASYEQYF. The CDR3 DNA is TGCGCCAGCAGCCAAGAGGGCGACAGGGCGTCCTACGAGCAGTACTTC.

V is TRBV5-6 and J is TRBJ2-3, with D uncertain. The V end lost 0 bases, the J end lost 1 base, and 3 bases lay between the germline ends. The germline V gene has CDR1 SGHDT and CDR2 YYEEEE. The CDR3 has 13 amino acids. The CDR3 region has the DNA TGTGCCAGCAGCTTGGCAGGCACAGATACGCAGTATTTT. Its protein product is CASSLAGTDTQYF.

The V and J genes are TRBV11-2 and TRBJ2-2, with TRBD2 identical over 9 bases. J gave up 7 bases and V 4 bases, and 16 bases lay outside the gene matches. The germline CDR1 and CDR2 sequences are SGHAT and FQNNGV. This CDR3 has 18 amino acids. The CDR3 protein is CASSSPRCSGSLIGELFF. As DNA, the CDR3 is TGTGCCAGCAGCTCCCCGCGGTGTAGCGGGAGTCTGATCGGGGAGCTGTTTTTT.

Concerning this clone: Relative to the germline gene, one junction end is altered; a read error may explain this. The V and J genes are TRBV28 and TRBJ2-7, with unresolved D. The CDR3 spans 15 residues. Germline CDR1 reads MDHEN; CDR2 reads SYDVKM. CDR3 sequence: CASSLKDMSWYEQYF. The CDR3 bases are TGTGCCAGCAGTTTAAAGGATATGTCCTGGTACGAGCAATACTTC.

The J gene is TRBJ2-1, the V gene TRBV2; 7 bases map to TRBD2. The CDR3 sequence is 13 residues long. With V trimmed by 5 bases and J by 9 bases, 7 bases remained unmatched. Germline assignment: CDR1 SNHLY and CDR2 FYNNEI. In DNA, the CDR3 is TGTGCCAGCAGTCTCACTCGGGAGGCTGAGCAGTTCTTC. Its translation is CASSLTREAEQFF.

By share, this clone ranks as medium-sized (0.01 to 0.1%). This chain uses TRBV27 with TRBJ2-7, with a possible D match to TRBD2 (5 bases). V was clipped by 4 bases and J by 3 bases, with 10 bases between them. CDR3 size: 13 residues. Germline loops: CDR1 MNHEY, CDR2 SMNVEV (reference sequence). CDR3 in DNA: TGTGCCAGCAGTTCCGGGAACATCTACGAGCAGTACTTC. Translated, it gives CASSSGNIYEQYF.

This clone is medium-sized by share. The V gene is TRBV2, the J gene TRBJ2-1; D possibly corresponds to TRBD2 (6 bases). Looked up from germline, CDR1 is SNHLY and CDR2 is FYNNEI. Trimming shortened V by 5 bases and J by 7 bases, and 18 bases separated the two germline ends. This CDR3 comprises 15 residues. The chain's CDR3 is CASSSLGGEGNEQFF. The CDR3, as DNA: TGTGCCAGCAGTAGCCTCGGGGGTGAAGGAAATGAGCAGTTCTTC.